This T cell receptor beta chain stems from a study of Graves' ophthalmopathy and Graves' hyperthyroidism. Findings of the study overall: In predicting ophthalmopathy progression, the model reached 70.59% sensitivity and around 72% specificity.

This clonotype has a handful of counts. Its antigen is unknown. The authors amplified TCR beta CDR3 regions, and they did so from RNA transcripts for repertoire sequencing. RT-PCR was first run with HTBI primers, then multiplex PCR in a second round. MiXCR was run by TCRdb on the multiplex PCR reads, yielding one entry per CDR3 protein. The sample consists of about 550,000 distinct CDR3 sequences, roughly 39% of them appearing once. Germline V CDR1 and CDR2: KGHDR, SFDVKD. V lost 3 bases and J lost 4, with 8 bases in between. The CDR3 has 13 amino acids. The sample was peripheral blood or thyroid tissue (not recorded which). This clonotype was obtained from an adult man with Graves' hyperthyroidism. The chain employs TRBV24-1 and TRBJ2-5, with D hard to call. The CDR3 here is CATSDVGRETQYF. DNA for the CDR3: TGTGCCACCAGTGATGTCGGAAGAGAGACCCAGTACTTC.